This passage covers 8 T cell receptor beta chains from one sample sequenced in a study of T cells in Graves' hyperthyroidism and ophthalmopathy. What was amplified from RNA transcripts were TCR beta CDR3 regions. The TCR CDR3 was amplified in a first-round RT-PCR using the HTBI primer set. One entry per CDR3 protein, called by TCRdb with MiXCR from the multiplex PCR reads. The table shows a few hundred thousand distinct CDR3 sequences, with 20% to 30% occurring only once. The sequencing input was blood. These receptors were taken from a man in his fifties or sixties with Graves' hyperthyroidism.

This chain connects TRBV6-1 to TRBJ1-5; D not resolved. The germline V gene encodes CDR1 MNHNS and CDR2 SASEGT. The germline V and J ends were trimmed by 3 bases and 2 bases, with 8 bases remaining between them. The CDR3 consists of 14 residues. In DNA form, the CDR3 reads TGTGCCAGCAGTGAGTCCAGAGGCAATCAGCCCCAGCATTTT. It encodes CASSESRGNQPQHF.

The chain carries TRBV11-3 and TRBJ2-3; 8 nucleotides match TRBD1. The CDR3 is 16 amino acids. The germline V gene encodes CDR1 SGHNT and CDR2 YENEEA. After removal of 5 bases from V and 1 base from J, the junction contained 8 bases not matched to a gene. As DNA, the CDR3 is TGTGCCAGCAGCAAACGACAGGGGTACGGCACAGATACGCAGTATTTT. Its translation: CASSKRQGYGTDTQYF.

Note on this clonotype: Because it lacks the conserved phenylalanine or tryptophan at the end, this CDR3 is likely a read error. The V and J genes are TRBV3-1 and TRBJ1-2, with 7 bases that match TRBD1. The CDR3 covers 13 residues. V gave up 4 bases and J gave up 8 bases; unmatched junction bases: 7. Germline loops: CDR1 LGHDT, CDR2 YNNKEL (reference sequence). CDR3 DNA: TGTGCCAGCAGCCGTACTGACAGGGTCGGCTACACCCTC. Amino acid sequence: CASSRTDRVGYTL.

V and J are TRBV12-5 and TRBJ1-1; TRBD1 matches at 7 bases. The CDR3 has 14 amino acids. The V and J ends lost 6 bases and 0 bases, in that order; junction bases with no gene match: 4. CDR1 and CDR2 (germline): LGHNT, FRNRAP. The CDR3 region is CASGIGTVNTEAFF. CDR3 coding DNA: TGTGCTAGTGGGATCGGGACAGTGAACACTGAAGCTTTCTTT.

As regards this clonotype: Just one base apart from a much larger clone, this may be a read error. The chain is built from TRBV6-8 and TRBJ2-1; 9 nucleotides agree with TRBD2. The CDR3 is 15 residues long. V was pared by 7 bases and J by 0 bases, with 4 bases of the junction left unmatched. The V gene's germline CDR1 is MNHGY and CDR2 SAAAGT. The CDR3 spells CASTYSGSSYNEQFF. CDR3 DNA: TGTGCCAGCACTTATAGCGGGAGCTCCTACAATGAGCAGTTCTTC.

This rearrangement joins TRBV19 to TRBJ2-1, with D possibly matching TRBD1 (5 bases). CDR1 and CDR2 (germline): LNHDA, SQIVND (reference sequence). This CDR3 is 16 amino acids long. Trimming stripped 5 bases from V and 4 bases from J, with 18 bases between. CDR3 sequence reads: CASSPLDSLGYNEQFF. The CDR3 DNA follows: TGTGCCAGTAGTCCACTCGACAGCTTGGGGTACAATGAGCAGTTCTTC.

The table lists this clonotype with a few counts. V is TRBV12-3 or TRBV12-4 and J is TRBJ1-1; no definite D call. Trimming left V 4 bases short and J 0 bases short, with 9 bases between. CDR3 length: 14 residues. CDR3 nucleotide sequence: TGTGCCAGCAGTTCCGTTATCATGAACACTGAAGCTTTCTTT. It is translated as CASSSVIMNTEAFF.

The V and J genes are TRBV28 and TRBJ2-1, with D possibly matching TRBD1 (6 bases). This CDR3 has 15 amino acids. Trimming took off 7 bases at V and 8 bases at J, with 21 bases between the two ends. Germline lookup yields CDR1 MDHEN and CDR2 SYDVKM. The DNA for the CDR3 is TGTGCCAGCACCCAACAGGGTTCCCGCAGCTATGAGCAGTTCTTC. Protein product: CASTQQGSRSYEQFF.